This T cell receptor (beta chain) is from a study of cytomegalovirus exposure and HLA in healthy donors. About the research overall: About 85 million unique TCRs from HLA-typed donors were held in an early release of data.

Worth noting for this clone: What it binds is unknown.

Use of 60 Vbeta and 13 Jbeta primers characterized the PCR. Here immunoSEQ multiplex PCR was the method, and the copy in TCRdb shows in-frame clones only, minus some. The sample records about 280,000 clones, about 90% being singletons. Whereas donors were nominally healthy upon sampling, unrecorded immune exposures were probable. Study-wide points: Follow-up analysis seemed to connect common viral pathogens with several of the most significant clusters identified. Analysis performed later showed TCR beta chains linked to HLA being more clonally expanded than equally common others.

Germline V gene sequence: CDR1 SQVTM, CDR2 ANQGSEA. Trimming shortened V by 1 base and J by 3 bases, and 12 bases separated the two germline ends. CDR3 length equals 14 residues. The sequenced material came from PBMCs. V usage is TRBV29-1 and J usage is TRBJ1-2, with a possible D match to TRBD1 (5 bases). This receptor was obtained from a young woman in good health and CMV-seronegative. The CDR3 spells CSVEGSGLDYGYTF. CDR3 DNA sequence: TGCAGCGTTGAAGGGTCGGGACTCGACTATGGCTACACCTTC.